This T cell receptor (beta chain) was documented in a study of CD8+ T cells in alopecia areata. General study findings and limits: A great number of expanded lesional clones endured in scalp and blood during tofacitinib. Within the top 100, expanded CD8+ clones significantly decreased with tofacitinib, as did scalp clonality. Higher clonality and more expanded CD8+ clones appeared in lesional than normal scalp.

Indicated treatment: oral pan-JAK inhibitor, 5-10 mg twice daily. CDR3 length: 15 amino acids. In germline, CDR1 is LNHDA, CDR2 SQIVND (reference sequence). The V and J ends lost 10 bases and 1 base respectively, with 19 bases between them. Once RNA had been extracted, it was reverse transcribed into cDNA to act as the sequencing template. The table came from immunoSEQ multiplex PCR; TCRdb's copy has only in-frame clones and leaves some out. The table shows 85,000 to 110,000 clones, with 70% to 90% occurring only once. Concerning this clone itself: The antigen is undetermined.

The source is a human donor with alopecia areata. The chain uses TRBV19 and TRBJ1-1; TRBD1 might be the D (5 bases). The starting material was CD8+ T cells sorted from blood, obtained around week 34, from a patient treated with tofacitinib. The CDR3 DNA sequence: TGTGCCACCCGAAGGGGACCTTTTCAGAACACTGAAGCTTTCTTT. As protein: CATRRGPFQNTEAFF.